This entry is about one T cell receptor (beta chain). Its antigen remains unidentified. The CDR3 loop spans 15 amino acids. V lost 3 bases and J lost 8, with 17 bases in between. Germline CDR1 SGHTA, CDR2 FQGNSA. The data derive from a study of response to subunit inactivated influenza vaccine. TCRdb analysed the RT-PCR reads with MiXCR anew, one entry per CDR3 protein. The sample has about 480,000 distinct CDR3 sequences; 25% are singletons. The study's findings and limits: Authors suggested each seasonal influenza vaccination recruits few new T cells.

The rearrangement uses TRBV7-2 and TRBJ2-4; D not resolved. The sample was CD4+ T cells sorted from PBMCs, taken more than 4 days after vaccination. The sequence derives from a man aged 45-60 years who received an inactivated influenza vaccine. CDR3 protein: CASSLPSGFTDIQYF. CDR3 sequence (DNA): TGTGCCAGCAGCTTGCCTAGTGGGTTCACGGACATTCAGTACTTC.